These T cell receptor beta chains were read from a single sample in a study of vaccination effects on CD4 cells after COVID-19. Here immunoSEQ multiplex PCR was the method, and the copy in TCRdb shows in-frame clones only, minus some. The table records some 65,000 clones, less than 85% of them present only once. The antigens for these receptors are not known. Here the sequenced sample was CD4+ T cells from PBMCs cultured with HCoV-NL63 spike peptides, taken before COVID-19 vaccination. The receptors were gathered from a human donor who received a COVID-19 vaccine. Both conserved end residues are part of each CDR3. The D gene is left open where the match is weak. Clone sizes are given selectively: once, few, many, or a class where the clone is expanded.

.,TRBJ1-5,TRBV5-1,.,CASSLGSGSNQPQHF,TGCGCCAGCAGCTTGGGCTCGGGGAGCAATCAGCCCCAGCATTTT
.,TRBJ1-2,TRBV6-5,.,CAGETGSRVDGYTF,TGTGCCGGGGAGACGGGATCCAGGGTGGATGGCTACACCTTC
.,TRBJ1-2,TRBV3-1/TRBV3-2,.,CASSQGSNYGYTF,TGTGCCAGCAGCCAAGGCAGTAACTATGGCTACACCTTC
.,TRBJ2-5,TRBV2,TRBD2,CASSDPVSSGVRETQYF,TGTGCCAGCAGTGATCCGGTTTCTAGCGGGGTCCGTGAGACCCAGTACTTC
few,TRBJ2-3,TRBV19,TRBD1,CASSVRTGTGTDTQYF,TGTGCCAGTAGTGTCCGGACAGGGACGGGGACAGATACGCAGTATTTT
.,TRBJ1-3,TRBV25-1,TRBD1,CAQGAAGNTIYF,TGCGCTCAGGGGGCGGCAGGAAACACCATATATTTT
.,TRBJ2-1,TRBV11-3,TRBD1,CASSLGTSGTGVDEQFF,TGTGCCAGCAGCTTAGGCACATCCGGGACAGGGGTCGATGAGCAGTTCTTC
few,TRBJ2-1,TRBV2,.,CASRRSTPSYNEQFF,TGTGCCAGCAGACGGAGCACACCTTCCTACAATGAGCAGTTCTTC
.,TRBJ1-4,TRBV5-6,TRBD1,CASSLVSSGTGGEKLFF,TGTGCCAGCAGCTTGGTTTCCTCTGGGACAGGGGGCGAAAAACTGTTTTTT
.,TRBJ1-2,TRBV6-5,.,CASSYSLQNVYGYTF,TGTGCCAGCAGTTACTCGTTACAGAACGTCTATGGCTACACCTTC
.,TRBJ1-1,TRBV30,.,CAWSLVGTSEAFF,TGTGCCTGGAGTTTGGTAGGAACATCTGAAGCTTTCTTT
.,TRBJ2-3,TRBV7-9,.,CASSRSGGVADTQYF,TGTGCCAGCAGCCGGTCTGGGGGTGTCGCAGATACGCAGTATTTT
.,TRBJ1-4,TRBV3-1/TRBV3-2,.,CASSQDQALATNEKLFF,TGTGCCAGCAGCCAAGACCAGGCCCTTGCAACTAATGAAAAACTGTTTTTT
.,TRBJ1-4,TRBV19,.,CASNLDTSTNEKLFF,TGTGCCAGTAATCTAGACACTTCAACTAATGAAAAACTGTTTTTT
.,TRBJ2-4,TRBV25-1,.,CASSEWGRGGNIQYF,TGTGCCAGCAGTGAATGGGGCAGGGGAGGAAACATTCAGTACTTC
.,TRBJ2-5,TRBV12-3/TRBV12-4,.,CASSNRVEETQYF,TGTGCCAGCAGTAACAGGGTAGAAGAGACCCAGTACTTC
.,TRBJ2-3,TRBV5-1,.,CASSLVAGTDTQYF,TGCGCCAGCAGCTTGGTGGCGGGCACAGATACGCAGTATTTT
.,TRBJ2-5,TRBV7-8,.,CASSSGTYQETQYF,TGTGCCAGCAGCTCTGGGACATACCAAGAGACCCAGTACTTC
.,TRBJ2-1,TRBV12-1,.,CASSLGPREQFF,TGTGCCAGCAGCTTGGGCCCCCGTGAGCAGTTCTTC
few,TRBJ1-1,TRBV7-9,.,CASRYSDGLEAFF,TGTGCCAGCAGATATTCGGACGGACTTGAAGCTTTCTTT
few,TRBJ1-2,TRBV7-2,.,CASSSGANYGYTF,TGTGCCAGCAGCTCCGGGGCAAACTATGGCTACACCTTC
few,TRBJ1-1,TRBV29-1,.,CSAQRGTGGLVAFF,TGCAGCGCCCAGAGGGGAACAGGCGGGTTGGTGGCTTTCTTT
.,TRBJ2-1,TRBV24-1,.,CATSDLASANSYNEQFF,TGTGCCACCAGTGATTTGGCGTCCGCCAACTCCTACAATGAGCAGTTCTTC
.,TRBJ2-5,TRBV7-2,.,CASSLARETQYF,TGTGCCAGCAGCTTAGCGCGGGAGACCCAGTACTTC
.,TRBJ2-5,TRBV7-7,.,CASSLAGTGETQYF,TGTGCCAGCAGCTTAGCGGGAACAGGGGAGACCCAGTACTTC
.,TRBJ2-3,TRBV9,.,CASSVVPRTDTQYF,TGTGCCAGCAGCGTAGTCCCACGGACAGATACGCAGTATTTT
.,TRBJ1-1,TRBV6-5,.,CASSYSGSAFF,TGTGCCAGCAGTTACTCGGGTTCAGCTTTCTTT
.,TRBJ2-1,TRBV2,.,CASNRLSTGSPNEQFF,TGTGCCAGCAATCGGTTAAGCACAGGGTCTCCGAATGAGCAGTTCTTC
.,TRBJ1-1,TRBV3-1/TRBV3-2,.,CASRWGQGRTEAFF,TGTGCCAGCAGATGGGGCCAGGGGCGCACTGAAGCTTTCTTT
.,TRBJ2-5,TRBV7-2,TRBD2,CASSRRLAGGGGETQYF,TGTGCCAGCAGCAGACGACTAGCGGGGGGAGGAGGAGAGACCCAGTACTTC
once,TRBJ1-5,TRBV2,.,CASSTGRGATQPQHF,TGTGCCAGCAGTACCGGCAGGGGAGCAACTCAGCCCCAGCATTTT
.,TRBJ2-5,TRBV7-2,.,CASSLGVVRKQETQYF,TGTGCCAGCAGCTTAGGGGTAGTGCGAAAGCAAGAGACCCAGTACTTC
.,TRBJ2-5,TRBV6-5,TRBD1,CASSRGQGGTQYF,TGTGCCAGCAGCCGGGGACAGGGGGGGACCCAGTACTTC
few,TRBJ2-1,TRBV5-1,.,CASQGGNSYNEQFF,TGCGCCAGCCAAGGGGGTAACTCCTACAATGAGCAGTTCTTC
.,TRBJ1-1,TRBV12-3/TRBV12-4,.,CASSQGQNTEAFF,TGTGCCAGCAGCCAGGGACAGAACACTGAAGCTTTCTTT
.,TRBJ2-1,TRBV7-2,TRBD2,CASSSQAGSYNEQFF,TGTGCCAGCAGCTCCCAAGCGGGGTCCTACAATGAGCAGTTCTTC